These T cell receptor beta chains were read from a single sample in a study of identical twins. Using its own MiXCR run on the 5' RACE reads, TCRdb lists one record per CDR3 protein. In the table there are 500,000 or so distinct CDR3 sequences, roughly an eighth of which are singletons. These same data were also listed under a study on yellow fever vaccine responses in identical twins.

The sequencing input was CD4+ T cells sorted from blood. These receptors all stem from a woman aged 18-29 years in good health. The CDR3 runs from the conserved cysteine through the conserved F or W. The D gene is left open where the match is weak. Size values are once, few and many counts, or a class for expanded clones, and some rows have none.

abundance	j_gene	v_gene	d_gene	CDR3nt	CDR3aa
many	TRBJ1-4	TRBV28	TRBD1	TGTGCCAGCAGTCCAGGGACAGGGCGGGAAAAACTGTTTTTT	CASSPGTGREKLFF
few	TRBJ1-6	TRBV2	NA	TGTGCCAGCAGTGAATTCAGCGTCTATAATTCACCCCTCCACTTT	CASSEFSVYNSPLHF
NA	TRBJ2-7	TRBV3-1	NA	TGTGCCAGCAGCCAGGACATTCCGGGGGGCCCCCACGAGCAGTACTTC	CASSQDIPGGPHEQYF
NA	TRBJ2-3	TRBV6-2/TRBV6-3	NA	TGTGCCAGCAGTTACGTGGGGGATACGCAGTATTTT	CASSYVGDTQYF
NA	TRBJ2-5	TRBV7-8	TRBD2	TGTGCCAGCAGCTTGGGACTAGCGGTGGAAGGGACCCAGTACTTC	CASSLGLAVEGTQYF
NA	TRBJ2-5	TRBV5-1	TRBD2	TGCGCCAGCAGCCCTTGGACTAGCGGGGGTCCACAAGAGACCCAGTACTTC	CASSPWTSGGPQETQYF
few	TRBJ2-7	TRBV6-2/TRBV6-3	NA	TGTGCCAGCAGTTACCCAGGACCGGCCTACGAGCAGTACTTC	CASSYPGPAYEQYF
NA	TRBJ2-1	TRBV24-1	TRBD2	TGTGCCACCAGTGATTTGCATCGGGGTGTAGCGGGCTCCTCCTACAATGAGCAGTTCTTC	CATSDLHRGVAGSSYNEQFF
many	TRBJ2-7	TRBV20-1	NA	TGCAGTGGCGGAGGGAAGACCGAGCAGTACTTC	CSGGGKTEQYF
few	TRBJ1-1	TRBV5-1	NA	TGCGCCAGCAGCGCGGTATCAGGCAACACTGAAGCTTTCTTT	CASSAVSGNTEAFF
few	TRBJ2-3	TRBV7-2	NA	TGTGCCAGCAGCTTGCGTGGGGACATAGATACGCAGTATTTT	CASSLRGDIDTQYF
NA	TRBJ1-1	TRBV4-2	NA	TGTGCCAGCAGCCAATTCGTACAGCGATACACTGAAGCTTTCTTT	CASSQFVQRYTEAFF
NA	TRBJ1-1	TRBV18	NA	TGTGCCAGCTCACCCCAGCACGGAAAGAACACTGAAGCTTTCTTT	CASSPQHGKNTEAFF
NA	TRBJ2-3	TRBV20-1	TRBD2	TGCAGTGCTAGAGATCTAAGACTAGCGGGAAGCACAGATACGCAGTATTTT	CSARDLRLAGSTDTQYF
NA	TRBJ2-3	TRBV27	TRBD2	TGTGCCAGCAGTTTATTTTCTAGCGGGGGAACAGATACGCAGTATTTT	CASSLFSSGGTDTQYF
many	TRBJ2-1	TRBV7-2	TRBD2	TGTGCCAGCAGCTTAGGGGCGGGAGGGCAAAGTGAGCAGTTCTTC	CASSLGAGGQSEQFF
few	TRBJ2-3	TRBV3-1	NA	TGTGCCAGCAGGCTTGGACTTCAAGCCACAGATACGCAGTATTTT	CASRLGLQATDTQYF
few	TRBJ2-7	TRBV6-1	TRBD2	TGTGCCAGCAGCTCCCGGGGGGGAAACTACGAGCAGTACTTC	CASSSRGGNYEQYF
NA	TRBJ2-2	TRBV4-3	NA	TGCGCCAGCAGCCAAGATGGTAGCGCGAGTTCGGAGCTGTTTTTT	CASSQDGSASSELFF
NA	TRBJ2-7	TRBV20-1	TRBD2	TGCAGTGCTAACACGGGACTAGTCTCCGAGCAGTACTTC	CSANTGLVSEQYF
NA	TRBJ1-2	TRBV20-1	TRBD1	TGCAGTGCTAAGCAGCTCAGGGGGACTACTAACTATGGCTACACCTTC	CSAKQLRGTTNYGYTF
NA	TRBJ2-1	TRBV4-3	TRBD2	TGCGCCAGCAGCCGGGTTATGGGACTAGCGGGAGGGCCTGAAAATGAGCAGTTCTTC	CASSRVMGLAGGPENEQFF
few	TRBJ2-5	TRBV19	NA	TGTGCCAGTAGCCCAGGGGTGTTACAAGAGACCCAGTACTTC	CASSPGVLQETQYF
many	TRBJ1-5	TRBV7-2	NA	TGTGCCAGCAGCCAACATGAGAAGCAGCCCCAGCATTTT	CASSQHEKQPQHF
NA	TRBJ2-3	TRBV27	TRBD2	TGTGCCAGCTTAGCGGGAGTCTCGAATACGCAGTATTTT	CASLAGVSNTQYF
NA	TRBJ2-7	TRBV7-2	NA	TGTGCCAGCAGCCGATCGTCACAGGGTCTCGCCTACGAGCAGTACTTC	CASSRSSQGLAYEQYF
few	TRBJ1-4	TRBV15	NA	TGTGCCACCAGCAGAGATCGGGCAGGGAGGGGTGAAAAACTGTTTTTT	CATSRDRAGRGEKLFF